A selection of T cell receptor beta chains follows, all from one sample in a study of T cell changes during pregnancy in multiple sclerosis. TCRdb's copy holds only in-frame clones and misses some; the assay was immunoSEQ multiplex PCR. The profile shows some 94,000 clones, more than 85% of them singletons. The sample in question was peripheral blood, obtained in the first trimester of pregnancy. The receptors come from a female donor with multiple sclerosis, enrolled in a pregnancy study. The CDR3 runs from the conserved cysteine through the conserved F or W. Fields, in order: V gene, J gene, clone size, CDR3 protein. Clone size is given for some rows only: seen once, a few or many times, or a class if the clone is expanded.

>TRBV5-4|TRBJ2-3|.
CASSRQGGSTDTQYF
>TRBV6-1|TRBJ1-5|.
CASSEGGHLNQPQHF
>TRBV27|TRBJ2-1|.
CASSSRTGGLSYNEQFF
>TRBV7-3|TRBJ2-2|.
CASSLAAGAATGELFF
>TRBV29-1|TRBJ1-2|.
CSVETGSSYGYTF
>TRBV5-1|TRBJ2-7|few
CASSEGRAVIGPHEQYF
>TRBV2|TRBJ1-2|.
CASSEAIYGDSYGYTF
>TRBV2|TRBJ2-7|.
CASTDSSYEQYF
>TRBV4-3|TRBJ2-3|.
CASSPRQVSTDTQYF
>TRBV9|TRBJ2-7|.
CASSVAPGTSYEQYF
>TRBV19|TRBJ2-1|once
CASGPLGLNNEQFF
>TRBV5-6|TRBJ2-7|.
CASSSDSEDEQYF
>TRBV28|TRBJ2-7|.
CASSLGTVPYEQYF
>TRBV29-1|TRBJ2-1|once
CSVTGTSGNIEQFF
>TRBV4-2|TRBJ2-7|.
CASSQNRGYEQYF